The 26 T cell receptor beta chains below were found in one sample sequenced in a study of Graves' ophthalmopathy and Graves' hyperthyroidism. Amplification from RNA transcripts yielded the TCR beta CDR3 regions. Second-round multiplex PCR came after first-round RT-PCR with HTBI primers. Each CDR3 protein gets one entry after TCRdb re-called the multiplex PCR reads with MiXCR. The sample records about 500,000 distinct CDR3 sequences, about 40% being singletons. The sample comprised peripheral blood or thyroid tissue (not recorded which). All receptors derive from an adult man with Graves' hyperthyroidism.

Notes on this clonotype: The conserved final phenylalanine or tryptophan is absent from the CDR3, which likely points to a read error. The DNA is omitted, as the CDR3 cannot be located on it reliably, and the CDR3 follows TCRdb's listing. The chain uses TRBV30 and TRBJ1-2; the table assigns TRBD1, which was not confirmed against the DNA. A total of 12 residues make up the CDR3, ends included. CDR1 and CDR2 from the germline V gene are GTSNPN and SVGIG (reference sequence). The CDR3 loop reads CAFAKGAGGNTL.

The chain combines TRBV7-9 with TRBJ1-3; perhaps TRBD1 as D (5 bases). Germline V gene lookup returns CDR1 SEHNR and CDR2 FQNEAQ (reference sequence). The V and J ends lost 8 bases and 0 bases respectively, with 20 bases between them. This CDR3 has 17 amino acids. CDR3 region: CASRPNLRGNSGNTIYF. In DNA, the CDR3 is TGTGCCAGCCGTCCAAATCTCCGGGGGAACTCTGGAAACACCATATATTTT.

This clonotype was observed a handful of times. This CDR3 is CASRDRGWSKAFF. CDR3 in DNA: TGTGCCAGCCGGGACAGAGGGTGGTCTAAAGCTTTCTTT. The J gene is TRBJ1-1, the V gene TRBV27; 7 bases are a match to TRBD1. CDR3 size: 13 residues. The germline V gene encodes CDR1 MNHEY and CDR2 SMNVEV (reference sequence). Unmatched junction bases numbered 12, after V lost 8 bases and J lost 9 bases.

The chain uses TRBV5-4 and TRBJ1-4; no clear D gene. The V end was cut by 4 bases, the J end by 8 bases, with 12 bases between. This CDR3 contains 13 residues. From germline, CDR1 is SGHNT and CDR2 YYREEE (reference sequence). This CDR3 is CASSPEGREKLFF. DNA of the CDR3: TGTGCCAGCAGCCCCGAAGGGCGGGAAAAACTGTTTTTT.

Comments on this clonotype: At one of its ends the junction is not consistent with the germline gene, which may arise from a read error. The chain has TRBV25-1 and TRBJ2-6; D possibly corresponds to TRBD2 (7 bases). In germline, CDR1 is MGHDK, CDR2 SYGVNS. The CDR3 contains 14 residues. The CDR3 DNA is TGTGCCAGCAGTGAGGGGGGGGCCCAGGGGAGTGAAGCTTTC. It yields the protein CASSEGGAQGSEAF.

The sample holds many counts of this clonotype. This chain links TRBV2 with TRBJ1-2; D unresolved. The CDR3 contains 13 residues. Germline V gives CDR1 SNHLY, CDR2 FYNNEI. Trimming took 6 bases from V and 4 from J, leaving 12 bases between them. DNA for the CDR3: TGTGCCAGCAGCGTTAGGCTCTTCTATGGCTACACCTTC. It is translated as CASSVRLFYGYTF.

This clonotype was observed many times. The chain employs TRBV7-9 and TRBJ2-7; possible D gene TRBD2, 6 bases. From germline, CDR1 is SEHNR and CDR2 FQNEAQ (reference sequence). CDR3 length: 12 residues. Trimming took off 5 bases at V and 5 bases at J, with 10 bases between the two ends. The CDR3 DNA sequence: TGTGCCAGCAGCATGGGACTTAACGAGCAGTACTTC. Protein sequence: CASSMGLNEQYF. Drawing the rest from reference TRBV7-9 and TRBJ2-7, the complete variable domain is DTGVSQNPRHKITKRGQNVTFRCDPISEHNRLYWYRQTLGQGPEFLTYFQNEAQLEKSRLLSDRFSAERPKGSFSTLEIQRTEQGDSAMYLCASSMGLNEQYFGPGTRLTVT.

The rearrangement uses TRBV20-1 and TRBJ1-4, with D maybe TRBD1 (5 bases). The germline CDR1 and CDR2 sequences are DFQATT and SNEGSKA (reference sequence). Trimming took off 6 bases at V and 5 bases at J, with 10 bases between the two ends. The CDR3 sequence is 12 residues long. The CDR3 sequence is CSAGPGNEKLFF. DNA of the CDR3: TGCAGTGCCGGCCCAGGGAATGAAAAACTGTTTTTT.

Concerning this clonotype: One junction end disagrees with the germline gene, perhaps due to a read error. The V call is TRBV7-9, the J call TRBJ1-5; D not resolved. This CDR3 has 8 residues. CDR1 is SEHNR, CDR2 FQNEAQ, per germline (reference sequence). CDR3 amino acids: CANQPQHF. CDR3 DNA: TGCGCGAATCAGCCCCAGCATTTT.

This clonotype was seen at least ten times. The chain joins TRBV20-1 to TRBJ2-5; 7 bases map to TRBD2. Germline values: CDR1 DFQATT, CDR2 SNEGSKA (reference sequence). This CDR3 spans 14 amino acids. V lost 2 bases, J lost 7 bases, and 10 bases stayed unmatched. CDR3 in DNA: TGCAGTGCTAGACCCCTCCCGACGGGGGGGACCCAGTACTTC. Protein: CSARPLPTGGTQYF.

The rearrangement uses TRBV6-6 and TRBJ1-4, with D hard to call. The CDR3 has 14 amino acids. The germline V gene has CDR1 MNHNY and CDR2 SVGAGI (reference sequence). Trimming took off 2 bases at V and 5 bases at J, with 9 bases between the two ends. CDR3 nucleotide sequence: TGTGCCAGCAGTTACCGGGTCAAAAATGAAAAACTGTTTTTT. Translating it yields CASSYRVKNEKLFF.

For this clonotype: Possible read error: a much larger clone is one base away. Likely a read error: the CDR3 ends without its conserved phenylalanine or tryptophan. CDR3 protein: CASSPRTGENNSPLHC. The CDR3 nucleotides read TGTGCCAGTAGTCCGCGGACAGGGGAGAATAATTCACCCCTCCACTGT. V is TRBV19 and J is TRBJ1-6, with TRBD1 matching over 9 bases. The V segment lost 5 bases and the J segment 5 bases; nucleotides outside the gene matches: 7. Germline CDR1 and CDR2: LNHDA and SQIVND (reference sequence). This CDR3 region has 16 residues.

This clonotype came up many times. The chain recombines TRBV7-6 with TRBJ2-5, with 9 bases matching TRBD2. This CDR3 is 16 amino acids long. With V trimmed by 5 bases and J by 2 bases, 9 bases remained unmatched. Per germline, CDR1 SGHVS and CDR2 FNYEAQ. This CDR3 is CASSLGTSYKQETQYF. The CDR3 bases are TGTGCCAGCAGCCTTGGGACTAGCTATAAACAAGAGACCCAGTACTTC.

This clonotype was detected only a few times. V and J are TRBV3-1 and TRBJ1-1, with D hard to call. Between the trimmed V and J ends, which lost 2 bases and 4 bases, there was a span of 11 bases. Germline CDR1 LGHDT, CDR2 YNNKEL (reference sequence). The CDR3 is made up of 14 amino acids. In nucleotides, the CDR3 is TGTGCCAGCAGCCAACAACCCCCCAGCACTGAAGCTTTCTTT. The encoded protein is CASSQQPPSTEAFF.

This clonotype was observed many times. This chain links TRBV2 with TRBJ1-5; possibly TRBD1 for D (5 bases). This CDR3 has 14 residues. Looked up from germline, CDR1 is SNHLY and CDR2 is FYNNEI. Trimming stripped 4 bases from V and 4 bases from J, with 11 bases between. The CDR3: CASSAAGRNQPQHF. The CDR3, as DNA: TGTGCCAGCAGTGCGGCAGGGAGGAATCAGCCCCAGCATTTT.

This clonotype was counted ten times or more. J is TRBJ1-2 and V is TRBV7-9, with D hard to call. The germline V gene has CDR1 SEHNR and CDR2 FQNEAQ (reference sequence). Trimming stripped 1 base from V and 5 bases from J, with 14 bases between. The CDR3 totals 15 residues. The DNA of the CDR3 is TGTGCCAGCAGCTTAGAGTCGACGGTTACTTATGGCTACACCTTC. Amino acid sequence: CASSLESTVTYGYTF.

This clonotype was detected many times. In this CDR3 the conserved last residue, phenylalanine or tryptophan, is missing, so a read error is likely. The V call is TRBV29-1, the J call TRBJ1-2; D not certain. CDR1 is SQVTM, CDR2 ANQGSEA, per germline. Trimming removed 2 bases at V and 6 bases at J, with 7 bases between. The CDR3 sequence is 11 residues long. CDR3 bases: TGCAGCGTTGAACGGATGGATGGCTACACCCTC. As protein: CSVERMDGYTL.

In this sample, this clonotype turned up a few times. V and J are TRBV18 and TRBJ1-1; D gene ambiguous. Trimming shortened V by 2 bases and J by 1 base, and 11 bases separated the two germline ends. Looked up from germline, CDR1 is KGHSH and CDR2 is LQKENI. CDR3 length equals 15 residues. The DNA for the CDR3 is TGTGCCAGCTCACCAATATCGTCAGGGAACACTGAAGCTTTCTTT. Its translation is CASSPISSGNTEAFF.

This clonotype was observed at least ten times. The chain uses TRBV20-1 and TRBJ1-2, with D unresolved. Per germline, CDR1 DFQATT and CDR2 SNEGSKA (reference sequence). V shed 3 bases and J shed 5 bases, with 7 bases lying between them. This CDR3 contains 11 residues. Written as DNA, the CDR3 is TGCAGTGCTAGCGCAGTTTATGGCTACACCTTC. This codes for CSASAVYGYTF.

This clonotype has a count of ten or more. A much larger clone lies a single base off, so this may be a read error. The chain employs TRBV29-1 and TRBJ2-5; 9 bases agree with TRBD1. Germline CDR1 reads SQVTM; CDR2 reads ANQGSEA. The CDR3 is made up of 13 amino acids. The CDR3 DNA reads TGCAGCGTTATTCGGCGGGACAGGGAGACCCAGCACTTC. It is translated as CSVIRRDRETQHF.

This clonotype appeared many times. The V call is TRBV7-6, the J call TRBJ1-5; TRBD1 might be the D (5 bases). V lost 0 bases and J 0 bases, leaving 6 bases between the germline ends. This CDR3 has 15 amino acids. The germline CDR1 and CDR2 sequences are SGHVS and FNYEAQ. The CDR3 sequence is CASSLATGSNQPQHF. DNA for the CDR3: TGTGCCAGCAGCTTAGCCACAGGTAGCAATCAGCCCCAGCATTTT.

As for this clonotype: A read error is possible here, since a much larger clone lies one base away. The V gene is TRBV2, the J gene TRBJ1-5, with D maybe TRBD1 (5 bases). Trimming pared 6 bases from V and 5 bases from J, leaving 14 bases between. The CDR3 runs 14 residues. The germline gives CDR1 SNHLY, CDR2 FYNNEI. CDR3 nucleotides: TGTGCCAGCAGGGGGGGTATAGGGCATCAGCCCCAGCATTTT. This encodes CASRGGIGHQPQHF.

This clonotype was detected ten times or more. This chain connects TRBV6-5 to TRBJ2-6; 12 nucleotides match TRBD1. This CDR3 has 18 amino acids. Germline V lookup: CDR1 MNHEY, CDR2 SVGAGI. V was clipped by 7 bases and J by 2 bases; unmatched bases: 9. The CDR3 protein is CASKGQGAANAGANVLTF. The CDR3 DNA sequence: TGTGCCAGCAAGGGACAGGGGGCCGCCAACGCTGGGGCCAACGTCCTGACTTTC.

The chain combines TRBV10-3 with TRBJ1-2, with D possibly TRBD1 on 6 matching bases. This CDR3 has 15 residues. V lost 3 bases and J lost 0, with 11 bases in between. In germline, CDR1 is ENHRY, CDR2 SYGVKD. CDR3 nucleotide sequence: TGTGCCATCAGTGAAAGGGGGGACGCTAACTATGGCTACACCTTC. Its translation is CAISERGDANYGYTF.

The chain is built from TRBV12-3 or TRBV12-4 and TRBJ2-5, with TRBD2 matching 9 bases. Unmatched junction bases numbered 14, after V lost 4 bases and J lost 2 bases. The CDR3 extends over 18 amino acids. In nucleotides, the CDR3 is TGTGCCAGCAGTTGGGGGATGTTAGCGGGAGAATGGCAAGAGACCCAGTACTTC. Translating it yields CASSWGMLAGEWQETQYF.

The V gene is TRBV2, the J gene TRBJ1-6, with D possibly being TRBD1 (5 bases). The CDR3 has 15 residues. The germline gives CDR1 SNHLY, CDR2 FYNNEI. V was clipped by 5 bases and J by 7 bases, with 15 bases between them. As DNA, the CDR3 is TGTGCCAGCAGTTTGGAGACAGAAAACAATTCACCCCTCCACTTT. Its protein is CASSLETENNSPLHF. The full variable domain, completed using reference TRBV2 and TRBJ1-6, is EPEVTQTPSHQVTQMGQEVILRCVPISNHLYFYWYRQILGQKVEFLVSFYNNEISEKSEIFDDQFSVERPDGSNFTLKIRSTKLEDSAMYFCASSLETENNSPLHFGNGTRLTVT.